The sequence of this TCR beta chain was determined in a study of T cell responses to AZD1222 COVID-19 vaccine. Findings and limits, study-wide: White British ancestry dominated among donors, who included more females, and clonal diversity was possibly underestimated. Repertoire sampling was restricted to post-peak T cell response timepoints. Spike was spanned by vaccine-associated CD4 TCRs, which were dominant at 160-218 and 743-854.

In the case of this clone: Its specificity is unknown.

Some clones are missing from TCRdb's copy, which holds only in-frame ones; the method was immunoSEQ multiplex PCR. The table lists 100,000 to 150,000 clones, about 91% of them singletons. Timing groups of about 4 and about 12 weeks for second doses were pooled. The source was peripheral blood, collected 28 days after the second AZD1222 dose. This clonotype originated in an adult who received the AZD1222 COVID-19 vaccine.

CDR3: CASRQTHGVTNTGELFF. The CDR3 bases are TGTGCAAGTCGCCAAACCCACGGAGTAACGAACACCGGGGAGCTGTTTTTT. The rearrangement joins TRBV12-2 to TRBJ2-2; the table's D call, TRBD2, was not checked against the DNA. TRBV12-2 is a pseudogene. The length of the CDR3 is 17 residues.